Listed here are 21 T cell receptor beta chains from one sample, sequenced in a study of brain T cells in children with intractable seizures. As for time point: blood from clinic visit 5 months post-surgery; TSC patient then seizure free. Using immunoSEQ multiplex PCR, the repertoire was profiled, and TCRdb retains in-frame clones only, with some absent. The sample carries about 340,000 clones, roughly 93% recorded once. The specimen comprised peripheral blood, sampled roughly 5 months after surgery. These receptors came from a boy under three years old with tuberous sclerosis and intractable seizures.

The chain links TRBV3-1 (or the pseudogene TRBV3-2) to TRBJ1-1; D not resolved. Germline lookup yields CDR1 LGHDT and CDR2 YNNKEL (reference sequence). The CDR3 is 15 residues long. V gave up 1 base and J gave up 1 base, with 10 bases separating them. Written as DNA, the CDR3 is TGTGCCAGCAGCCAAGTGACGGACCCGAACACTGAAGCTTTCTTT. It codes for CASSQVTDPNTEAFF.

This chain links TRBV5-5 with TRBJ2-7, with D possibly being TRBD2 (5 bases). CDR3 length: 15 residues. CDR1 SGHKS and CDR2 YYEKEE come from the germline V gene (reference sequence). The V end lost 0 bases, the J end lost 2 bases, and 12 bases lay between the germline ends. CDR3 residues: CASSLAGGRTYEQYF. CDR3 nucleotides: TGTGCCAGCAGCTTGGCCGGTGGGAGAACCTACGAGCAGTACTTC. The full variable domain, rest sourced from reference TRBV5-5 and TRBJ2-7, is DAGVTQSPTHLIKTRGQQVTLRCSPISGHKSVSWYQQVLGQGPQFIFQYYEKEERGRGNFPDRFSARQFPNYSSELNVNALLLGDSALYLCASSLAGGRTYEQYFGPGTRLTVT.

This chain connects TRBV10-3 to TRBJ2-7; the D gene is possibly TRBD2 (6 bases). Germline V gives CDR1 ENHRY, CDR2 SYGVKD. The CDR3 is made up of 15 amino acids. The V end was cut by 8 bases, the J end by 4 bases, with 21 bases between. CDR3 sequence: CAIGGVGDWQYEQYF. CDR3 sequence (DNA): TGTGCCATCGGAGGGGTGGGGGACTGGCAATACGAGCAGTACTTC.

J is TRBJ1-5 and V is TRBV5-6; 7 bases align to TRBD1. V trimming: 4 bases; J trimming: 4 bases; junction bases outside the gene matches: 17. Germline V gives CDR1 SGHDT, CDR2 YYEEEE. CDR3 length: 18 residues. The CDR3 DNA is TGTGCCAGCAGCCATCATTCGGACAGGTGGGATTATAATCAGCCCCAGCATTTT. Protein product: CASSHHSDRWDYNQPQHF.

The rearrangement joins TRBV30 to TRBJ1-2, with TRBD1 matching 8 bases. This CDR3 contains 14 residues. CDR1 is GTSNPN and CDR2 is SVGIG in the germline V gene (reference sequence). V lost 8 bases and J lost 6; bases outside the gene matches: 14. Here the CDR3 reads CAQGDGQGSNGYTF. CDR3 DNA: TGTGCCCAGGGTGATGGACAGGGAAGTAATGGCTACACCTTC.

This clone was observed a single time. The rearrangement links TRBV28 to TRBJ2-7; no reliable D call. Germline loops: CDR1 MDHEN, CDR2 SYDVKM. This CDR3 has 12 amino acids. V shed 2 bases and J shed 9 bases, with 11 bases lying between them. CDR3 sequence: CASSLSSLGQYF. CDR3 sequence (DNA): TGTGCCAGCAGTTTAAGCTCCCTCGGGCAGTACTTC.

The CDR3: CASSFGQRESTDTQYF. The CDR3 bases are TGTGCCAGCAGCTTTGGTCAGCGGGAAAGCACAGATACGCAGTATTTT. The gene calls are TRBV7-9 and TRBJ2-3, with 7 bases that match TRBD2. The CDR3 contains 16 residues. V lost 3 bases, J lost 0 bases, and 6 bases stayed unmatched. The germline V gene has CDR1 SEHNR and CDR2 FQNEAQ (reference sequence).

This clone turned up a few times. This chain connects TRBV6-2 or TRBV6-3 to TRBJ1-5; D gene uncertain. The CDR3 totals 12 residues. V shed 0 bases and J shed 6 bases, with 3 bases lying between them. CDR1 and CDR2 from the germline V gene are MNHEY and SVGEGT. The CDR3 here is CASSYSGQPQHF. CDR3 DNA: TGTGCCAGCAGTTACTCGGGTCAGCCCCAGCATTTT.

The V call is TRBV4-1, the J call TRBJ2-7, with D uncertain. The CDR3 runs to 14 residues. V lost 1 base, J lost 5 bases, and 12 bases lay in between. Germline CDR1 reads MGHRA; CDR2 reads YSYEKL. The CDR3 nucleotides read TGCGCCAGCAGCCAAGTGTCCCAGGCCGACGAGCAGTACTTC. Its translation: CASSQVSQADEQYF.

The chain employs TRBV28 and TRBJ1-4, with D perhaps TRBD1 (5 bases). The germline CDR1 and CDR2 sequences are MDHEN and SYDVKM. The CDR3 sequence is 15 residues long. V shed 6 bases and J shed 5 bases, with 16 bases lying between them. The CDR3 coding sequence is TGTGCCAGCAGGGAAGACCAGGGAGGGAATGAAAAACTGTTTTTT. This codes for CASREDQGGNEKLFF.

The V call is TRBV11-2, the J call TRBJ1-1; D ambiguous. V was cut by 1 base and J by 0 bases, with 3 bases left in between. The CDR3 extends over 13 amino acids. Per the germline V gene, CDR1 is SGHAT and CDR2 is FQNNGV. In nucleotides, the CDR3 is TGTGCCAGCAGCTTAGGGATGAACACTGAAGCTTTCTTT. Its translation: CASSLGMNTEAFF.

The gene calls are TRBV27 and TRBJ2-3; 7 bases align to TRBD2. Germline CDR1 and CDR2: MNHEY and SMNVEV (reference sequence). The CDR3 spans 15 residues. The J segment lost 2 bases and the V segment lost 6 bases, leaving 8 bases of the junction unmatched. For the CDR3, the DNA is TGTGCCAGCAGACCACTAGCGAGACTCACAGATACGCAGTATTTT. This codes for CASRPLARLTDTQYF.

The chain uses TRBV6-6 and TRBJ1-1; D gene uncertain. The V gene's germline CDR1 is MNHNY and CDR2 SVGAGI (reference sequence). The CDR3 is 15 residues long. The V gene lost 2 bases and the J gene lost 1 base, with 11 bases spanning the gap. The CDR3 DNA is TGTGCCAGCAGTTACCGGACGGTGGGGAACACTGAAGCTTTCTTT. Protein: CASSYRTVGNTEAFF.

This sequence joins TRBV6-1 and TRBJ2-3; 7 nucleotides line up with TRBD2. This CDR3 spans 13 amino acids. Trimming removed 1 base from V and 8 bases from J; junction bases left unmatched: 3. Germline V lookup: CDR1 MNHNS, CDR2 SASEGT. CDR3: CASSEGGGGTQYF. DNA for the CDR3: TGTGCCAGCAGTGAAGGGGGGGGTGGTACGCAGTATTTT.

This rearrangement joins TRBV4-1 to TRBJ2-7; TRBD2 aligns across 7 bases. The V gene end was trimmed by 4 bases and the J gene end by 6 bases; junction bases not matched to a gene: 9. CDR1 is MGHRA, CDR2 YSYEKL, per germline. The CDR3 has 14 residues. CDR3 in amino acids: CASSPERGSVEQYF. The CDR3 DNA is TGCGCCAGCAGCCCTGAGCGGGGTAGTGTCGAGCAGTACTTC.

The rearrangement links TRBV10-3 to TRBJ2-7; D gene uncertain. V lost 8 bases to trimming and J lost 5 bases, with 10 bases between them. In germline, CDR1 is ENHRY, CDR2 SYGVKD. This CDR3 has 11 residues. CDR3 nucleotide sequence: TGTGCCATCCGAGGATTGGACGAGCAGTACTTC. Translating it yields CAIRGLDEQYF.

The chain has TRBV2 and TRBJ2-7; maybe TRBD1 (5 bases). Trimming removed 6 bases at V and 4 bases at J, with 10 bases between. CDR3 length: 12 residues. CDR1 SNHLY and CDR2 FYNNEI come from the germline V gene. CDR3 residues: CASRPQGYEQYF. The CDR3 DNA reads as TGTGCCAGCAGACCTCAGGGATACGAGCAGTACTTC.

The chain employs TRBV24-1 and TRBJ2-5, with TRBD2 as a possible D gene (5 bases). V was trimmed by 11 bases and J by 5 bases, leaving 17 bases between them. This CDR3 comprises 13 residues. The V gene's germline CDR1 is KGHDR and CDR2 SFDVKD. The CDR3 loop reads CAIRGGSEETQYF. Here the CDR3 DNA reads TGTGCCATCCGTGGTGGGAGTGAGGAGACCCAGTACTTC.

The chain employs TRBV19 and TRBJ2-3, with D maybe TRBD1 (5 bases). The germline V gene encodes CDR1 LNHDA and CDR2 SQIVND (reference sequence). The CDR3 has 15 residues. V dropped 11 bases and J dropped 14 bases, with 32 bases sitting between them. The CDR3 nucleotides are TGTGCCGGGTCCCCAAGGGGCACTGGGTCTAGTCCACTGTATTTT. The encoded protein is CAGSPRGTGSSPLYF.

This clone was detected only once. This rearrangement joins TRBV10-1 to TRBJ2-7; D is possibly TRBD1 or TRBD2 (5 bases each). The CDR3 has 14 residues. V lost 4 bases, J lost 2 bases, and 12 bases lay in between. Germline V gene lookup returns CDR1 WNHNN and CDR2 SYGVQD (reference sequence). CDR3 region: CASSGDPRAYEQYF. In nucleotides, the CDR3 is TGCGCCAGCAGTGGGGACCCAAGGGCCTACGAGCAGTACTTC.

This clone was detected once. This chain connects TRBV27 to TRBJ2-7; tentative D call: TRBD2 (5 bases). Trimming took off 3 bases at V and 5 bases at J, with 11 bases between the two ends. This CDR3 contains 13 residues. CDR1 and CDR2 from the germline V gene are MNHEY and SMNVEV (reference sequence). The DNA of the CDR3 is TGTGCCAGCAGTTTTAGAGGGCGGGACGAGCAGTACTTC. This encodes CASSFRGRDEQYF.